A single sample gave rise to the 7 T cell receptor beta chains below, sequenced in a study of T cells in localized non-small cell lung cancer. Method: immunoSEQ multiplex PCR; TCRdb's copy keeps in-frame clones and lacks some. The data hold fewer than 40,000 clones, with around 93% observed a single time. The sample here was peripheral blood, taken before any cancer treatment. These receptor sequences come from a female donor aged 60 or older with stage I lung adenocarcinoma.

The chain carries TRBV9 and TRBJ2-1; D uncertain. Trimming removed 0 bases from V and 5 bases from J, with 9 bases in between. The CDR3 spans 14 residues. Germline V gene data show CDR1 as SGDLS and CDR2 as YYNGEE. The CDR3 sequence: CASSVEWQNNEQFF. The DNA for the CDR3 is TGTGCCAGCAGCGTAGAATGGCAGAACAATGAGCAGTTCTTC.

The chain couples TRBV7-2 to TRBJ2-7; D perhaps matches TRBD2 (5 bases). Germline V gene data show CDR1 as SGHTA and CDR2 as FQGNSA. V lost 4 bases and J 1 base, leaving 11 bases between the germline ends. The CDR3 spans 14 residues. The CDR3 loop is CASSSGKSSYEQYF. CDR3 in DNA: TGTGCCAGCAGCTCGGGGAAATCATCCTACGAGCAGTACTTC.

CDR3 DNA sequence: TGTGCCAGCAGCGAACGCAGGGTAGACCTCACTGAAGCTTTCTTT. Translating gives CASSERRVDLTEAFF. This chain uses TRBV11-3 with TRBJ1-1; perhaps TRBD1 as D (5 bases). This CDR3 region has 15 residues. Trimming took off 5 bases at V and 4 bases at J, with 17 bases between the two ends. CDR1 is SGHNT and CDR2 is YENEEA in the germline V gene.

This chain connects TRBV11-1 to TRBJ2-7; 10 nucleotides align to TRBD2. V was clipped by 6 bases and J by 3 bases; unmatched bases: 11. From germline, CDR1 is SGHAT and CDR2 FQDESV (reference sequence). The CDR3 is 16 amino acids. The CDR3 bases are TGTGCCAGCAGGGGTAGCGGGGGGCCTTCCTACTACGAGCAGTACTTC. Its translation: CASRGSGGPSYYEQYF. Combining the CDR3 with reference TRBV11-1 and TRBJ2-7 gives the whole variable domain EAEVAQSPRYKITEKSQAVAFWCDPISGHATLYWYRQILGQGPELLVQFQDESVVDDSQLPKDRFSAERLKGVDSTLKIQPAELGDSAMYLCASRGSGGPSYYEQYFGPGTRLTVT.

This clone occurred once. This chain joins TRBV7-6 and TRBJ1-3; no reliable D call. The CDR3 runs 14 residues. V was shortened by 1 base and J by 4 bases, with 8 bases between the two germline ends. CDR1 and CDR2 from the germline V gene are SGHVS and FNYEAQ. In DNA, the CDR3 is TGTGCCAGCAGCTTAGGAGGGATAGGAAACACCATATATTTT. Translation gives CASSLGGIGNTIYF.

The V gene is TRBV18, the J gene TRBJ1-3, with D uncertain. The germline V and J ends were trimmed by 2 bases and 2 bases, with 10 bases remaining between them. The germline CDR1 and CDR2 sequences are KGHSH and LQKENI. The CDR3 covers 15 residues. CDR3 nucleotides: TGTGCCAGCTCACCAAGTTCAGATCCTGGAAACACCATATATTTT. Translated, it gives CASSPSSDPGNTIYF. The full variable domain, rest sourced from reference TRBV18 and TRBJ1-3, is NAGVMQNPRHLVRRRGQEARLRCSPMKGHSHVYWYRQLPEEGLKFMVYLQKENIIDESGMPKERFSAEFPKEGPSILRIQQVVRGDSAAYFCASSPSSDPGNTIYFGEGSWLTVV.

The rearrangement uses TRBV14 and TRBJ1-2, with D tentatively TRBD1 (6 bases). With 1 base removed from V and 3 bases from J, the gap between germline ends came to 18 bases. In germline, CDR1 is SGHDN, CDR2 FVKESK. This CDR3 comprises 17 residues. The CDR3 loop reads CASSQARGALTYYGYTF. Written as DNA, the CDR3 is TGTGCCAGCAGCCAAGCTCGGGGGGCTTTGACCTACTATGGCTACACCTTC.